These 25 T cell receptor beta chains were sequenced from one sample in a study of T cells expressing NK-cell markers. One entry per CDR3 protein, without DNA, is what TCRdb gives after re-calling the 5' RACE reads. The sample is made up of about 260,000 distinct CDR3 sequences, and the top ten hold approximately 0.39% of it. Sequencing was performed on blood T cells: a sorted CD56 or NKG2C T cell subset, CD4+ or CD8+ T cells, or bulk PBMC T cells (not recorded which). The receptors originated from a young man in good health.

The V and J genes are TRBV20-1 and TRBJ2-7; the TRBD1 assignment by TCRdb is unverifiable without DNA. Germline CDR1 is DFQATT and CDR2 is SNEGSKA (reference sequence). This CDR3 spans 15 amino acids. CDR3 in amino acids: CSARARFRGSYEQYF.

The rearrangement links TRBV3-1 to TRBJ2-5; lacking DNA, the TRBD1 call made by TCRdb goes unchecked. This CDR3 comprises 15 residues. CDR1 and CDR2 (germline): LGHDT, YNNKEL (reference sequence). The CDR3 spells CASSIRQGWGETQYF.

This chain uses TRBV6-1 with TRBJ2-2; TCRdb proposes TRBD1, but this gene call is untestable without DNA. This CDR3 contains 16 residues. The germline V gene encodes CDR1 MNHNS and CDR2 SASEGT. The CDR3 loop reads CASSAYGTKNTGELFF.

The rearrangement uses TRBV20-1 and TRBJ2-5. Germline V CDR1 and CDR2: DFQATT, SNEGSKA (reference sequence). The CDR3 has 14 residues. The CDR3 loop is CSARDRSVGETQYF.

V and J are TRBV11-2 and TRBJ2-5; TCRdb calls TRBD1, which cannot be checked without DNA. There are 15 residues in the CDR3. Per the germline V gene, CDR1 is SGHAT and CDR2 is FQNNGV. The CDR3: CASSPLWVGGETQYF.

The chain links TRBV3-1 to TRBJ2-5; without DNA, the TCRdb call of TRBD2 cannot be checked. The germline V gene encodes CDR1 LGHDT and CDR2 YNNKEL (reference sequence). The CDR3 length is 14 residues. This CDR3 reads CASSQGGSQETQYF.

The chain is built from TRBV7-9 and TRBJ1-2; the D call of TRBD1 rests on TCRdb alone, since no DNA is present to check it. Germline V gene data show CDR1 as SEHNR and CDR2 as FQNEAQ (reference sequence). The CDR3 is 15 residues long. CDR3 amino acids: CASSPRDRGLYGYTF.

The chain's CDR3 is CASSLTGASSYGYTF. V and J are TRBV5-1 and TRBJ1-2; there is no DNA to check the TCRdb D call of TRBD1. CDR3 length equals 15 residues. Per the germline V gene, CDR1 is SGHRS and CDR2 is YFSETQ.

This rearrangement joins TRBV5-4 to TRBJ2-1; TCRdb outputs TRBD2, but without DNA this stays unchecked. CDR3 size: 14 residues. CDR1 and CDR2 (germline): SGHNT, YYREEE (reference sequence). CDR3 region: CASSLELLAGSQFF.

The rearrangement links TRBV5-1 to TRBJ2-2; TCRdb calls TRBD1, which cannot be checked without DNA. The CDR3 has 14 amino acids. The V gene's germline CDR1 is SGHRS and CDR2 YFSETQ. CDR3 region: CASSLRRQDPELFF.

The gene calls are TRBV4-2 and TRBJ2-3; with no DNA, the TCRdb D assignment of TRBD2 cannot be verified. Germline assignment: CDR1 LGHNA and CDR2 YNFKEQ. The CDR3 has 17 amino acids. CDR3 sequence: CASSQDGLAAPTDTQYF.

The chain uses TRBV12-3 or TRBV12-4 and TRBJ1-2; TCRdb outputs TRBD1, but without DNA this stays unchecked. This CDR3 comprises 14 residues. CDR3 sequence reads: CASSRDGRTGGYIF.

CDR3 in amino acids: CASRPTEGSEAFF. The genes are TRBV6-4 and TRBJ1-1; TCRdb's D call of TRBD1 is untestable without DNA. The V gene's germline CDR1 is MRHNA and CDR2 SNTAGT. The CDR3 runs to 13 residues.

The chain uses TRBV20-1 and TRBJ2-5; TCRdb's D call of TRBD1 is untestable without DNA. The germline gives CDR1 DFQATT, CDR2 SNEGSKA (reference sequence). The CDR3 contains 14 residues. CDR3 loop: CSARYRGTGETQYF.

The rearrangement uses TRBV19 and TRBJ2-1; TCRdb selects TRBD1, and the lack of DNA leaves this call unchecked. The CDR3 sequence is 13 residues long. Germline V gene lookup returns CDR1 LNHDA and CDR2 SQIVND (reference sequence). This CDR3 reads CASSRVGNNEQFF.

J is TRBJ2-7 and V is TRBV7-2; TCRdb calls TRBD1, which cannot be checked without DNA. The CDR3 has 15 residues. The germline V gene has CDR1 SGHTA and CDR2 FQGNSA. CDR3 loop: CASSLMGQAIYEQYF. Using reference TRBV7-2 and TRBJ2-7 for the parts outside the CDR3, the full variable domain is GAGVSQSPSNKVTEKGKDVELRCDPISGHTALYWYRQSLGQGLEFLIYFQGNSAPDKSGLPSDRFSAERTGGSVSTLTIQRTQQEDSAVYLCASSLMGQAIYEQYFGPGTRLTVT.

This chain uses TRBV6-5 with TRBJ2-3; lacking DNA, the TRBD1 call made by TCRdb goes unchecked. The CDR3 sequence is 14 residues long. CDR1 and CDR2 from the germline V gene are MNHEY and SVGAGI. CDR3 loop: CASSSGQRTDTQYF.

This chain uses TRBV7-9 with TRBJ1-2. CDR1 and CDR2 from the germline V gene are SEHNR and FQNEAQ (reference sequence). The CDR3 extends over 13 amino acids. This chain's CDR3 is CASSETGPHGYTF.

The V gene is TRBV6-2 or TRBV6-3, the J gene TRBJ2-1; TCRdb gives TRBD2 as the D gene, but with no DNA this cannot be confirmed. CDR1 is MNHEY, CDR2 SVGEGT, per germline. This CDR3 is 16 amino acids long. Here the CDR3 reads CASTAMAVRTYNEQFF.

The chain employs TRBV5-6 and TRBJ2-3; without DNA, the TCRdb call of TRBD2 cannot be checked. The CDR3 contains 13 residues. The germline gives CDR1 SGHDT, CDR2 YYEEEE. CDR3 amino acids: CASSERWEDTQYF.

V and J are TRBV28 and TRBJ2-7; TCRdb selects TRBD1, and the lack of DNA leaves this call unchecked. CDR1 MDHEN and CDR2 SYDVKM come from the germline V gene. The CDR3 is 15 residues long. CDR3 amino acids: CASRREEGGDYEQYF.

The chain links TRBV4-3 to TRBJ2-5; TCRdb's D gene call, TRBD1, goes unchecked for lack of DNA. The CDR3 is 16 amino acids. The germline gives CDR1 LGHNA, CDR2 YSLEER. CDR3 region: CASSHLSGGTKETQYF.

This chain links TRBV29-1 with TRBJ2-3; TCRdb's D call of TRBD1 is untestable without DNA. Germline V gene sequence: CDR1 SQVTM, CDR2 ANQGSEA. This CDR3 has 14 amino acids. The CDR3 reads CSVSRGGPTDTQYF.

This CDR3 is CASSAIWTSGRGSGTGELFF. The chain combines TRBV6-1 with TRBJ2-2; the D call from TCRdb, TRBD2, cannot be confirmed without DNA. Germline CDR1 reads MNHNS; CDR2 reads SASEGT. The length of the CDR3 is 20 residues.

The chain links TRBV29-1 to TRBJ1-6; lacking DNA, the TRBD1 call made by TCRdb goes unchecked. The V gene's germline CDR1 is SQVTM and CDR2 ANQGSEA. This CDR3 comprises 14 residues. The CDR3 here is CSVGTGDRNSPLHF.